These T cell receptor beta chains were read from a single sample in a study of T cells in Graves' hyperthyroidism and ophthalmopathy. TCRdb recomputed calls from the multiplex PCR reads with MiXCR, one row per CDR3 protein. The sample has approximately 590,000 distinct CDR3 sequences, around 45% seen once; the top ten hold roughly 8.2%. Sequenced material: peripheral blood or thyroid tissue (not recorded which). Receptor source: a woman between 18 and 30 years old with Graves' hyperthyroidism. Both conserved end residues are part of each CDR3. D genes are given only for firm matches. Some rows mark clone size as missing; the rest say once, few, many or name a class of expanded clone.

>TRBJ2-7|TRBD2|TRBV7-2|few
CASLAGATYEQYF
TGTGCCAGTTTAGCGGGAGCCACCTACGAGCAGTACTTC
>TRBJ1-5|.|TRBV12-3/TRBV12-4|.
CASSPFNQPQHF
TGTGCCAGCTCACCCTTCAATCAGCCCCAGCATTTT
>TRBJ1-1|.|TRBV7-3|many
CASSLSGEHTEAFF
TGTGCCAGCAGCTTATCAGGGGAACACACTGAAGCTTTCTTT
>TRBJ2-5|TRBD2|TRBV19|.
CASRPAGVGRETQYF
TGTGCCAGCAGGCCCGCGGGAGTGGGCCGAGAGACCCAGTACTTC
>TRBJ2-7|.|TRBV7-8|.
CASSPLFQPHEQHF
TGTGCCAGCAGCCCTCTCTTTCAACCCCACGAGCAGCACTTC
>TRBJ2-7|TRBD2|TRBV7-9|.
CASRGSLAGGPKVYEQYF
TGTGCCAGCAGGGGAAGTCTAGCGGGAGGGCCAAAAGTCTACGAGCAGTACTTC
>TRBJ1-3|.|TRBV7-9|few
CASSYDRGNTIYF
TGTGCCAGCAGCTACGACAGAGGAAACACCATATATTTT
>TRBJ1-5|.|TRBV7-2|few
CASSQAESGQPQHF
TGCGCCAGCAGCCAAGCCGAGTCGGGTCAGCCCCAGCATTTT
>TRBJ2-5|TRBD2|TRBV25-1|.
CASSGLVGGETQYF
TGTGCCAGCTCAGGACTAGTGGGAGGAGAGACCCAGTACTTC
>TRBJ1-1|TRBD1|TRBV7-9|many
CASSLGGQGGTEAFF
TGTGCCAGCAGCTTAGGAGGACAGGGAGGGACTGAAGCTTTCTTT
>TRBJ2-2|TRBD1|TRBV7-2|.
CASSSRTGTVGELFF
TGTGCCAGCAGCTCCCGCACCGGGACAGTCGGGGAGCTGTTTTTT
>TRBJ1-4|TRBD1|TRBV7-2|many
CASSLSGGGEKLFF
TGTGCCAGCAGCTTATCAGGGGGTGGGGAAAAACTGTTTTTT
>TRBJ1-2|.|TRBV25-1|.
CASSAMASRYGYTF
TGTGCCAGCAGTGCTATGGCCAGCCGCTATGGCTACACCTTC
>TRBJ1-4|.|TRBV7-3|.
CASSEVGGGKQFF
TGTGCCAGCAGCGAGGTCGGGGGCGGTAAACAGTTTTTT
>TRBJ1-3|.|TRBV7-9|.
CASSLIWLGSDSGNTIYF
TGTGCCAGCAGCTTAATTTGGTTGGGTTCGGACTCTGGAAACACCATATATTTT
>TRBJ2-7|.|TRBV7-2|.
CASSLAGSGGYEQYF
TGTGCCAGCAGCTTAGCAGGGAGTGGGGGCTACGAGCAGTACTTC
>TRBJ2-2|.|TRBV19|.
CASRGTWVGELFF
TGTGCCAGTAGAGGGACTTGGGTCGGGGAGCTGTTTTTT
>TRBJ1-2|.|TRBV2|.
CASSPSDSLNYGYTF
TGTGCCAGCAGTCCCAGTGACAGTCTTAACTATGGCTACACCTTC
>TRBJ1-5|.|TRBV20-1|.
CSARGDGTPQPQHF
TGCAGTGCTAGGGGGGACGGGACGCCACAGCCCCAGCATTTT
>TRBJ1-1|.|TRBV14|few
CASSRSPISNTEAFF
TGTGCCAGCAGCCGAAGTCCGATCTCAAACACTGAAGCTTTCTTT
>TRBJ2-5|TRBD2|TRBV7-9|.
CASSSGGNRAETQYF
TGTGCCAGCAGCAGCGGGGGAAACAGGGCAGAGACCCAGTACTTC
>TRBJ1-5|.|TRBV7-2|.
CARQRNQPQHF
TGCGCCAGACAGCGAAATCAGCCCCAGCATTTT
>TRBJ1-1|.|TRBV5-1|.
CASSPFPITGAFF
TGCGCCAGCAGCCCCTTCCCCATCACTGGAGCTTTCTTT
>TRBJ2-2|.|TRBV10-3|.
CAMRTSPNTGELFF
TGTGCCATGAGAACTAGCCCGAACACCGGGGAGCTGTTTTTT
>TRBJ2-5|TRBD2|TRBV10-3|few
CASKGLAGQETQYF
TGTGCCAGCAAAGGGCTAGCGGGACAAGAGACCCAGTACTTC
>TRBJ2-7|TRBD1|TRBV7-9|.
CASSRGPGYEQYF
TGTGCCAGCAGCAGGGGGCCAGGCTACGAGCAGTACTTC
>TRBJ1-4|.|TRBV7-9|few
CASRDRQNLNEKLFF
TGTGCCAGCAGGGACCGACAGAACCTTAATGAAAAACTGTTTTTT